These 21 T cell receptor beta chains were all obtained from the same sample, sequenced in a study of control samples from healthy donors and cancer patients. This table comes from immunoSEQ multiplex PCR, and its TCRdb copy is limited to in-frame clones, with some not included. This sample has 60,000 to 95,000 clones, with more than 80% found just once. The sequenced material came from blood. Receptors originate from a middle-aged man in good health.

The chain employs TRBV11-3 and TRBJ2-3; 12 nucleotides align to TRBD2. V gave up 5 bases and J gave up 8 bases; unmatched junction bases: 20. Germline V CDR1 and CDR2: SGHNT, YENEEA. The CDR3 sequence is 19 residues long. CDR3 sequence: CASSQTGLAGLGGLGTQYF. The CDR3 DNA reads TGTGCCAGCAGCCAGACAGGACTAGCGGGACTGGGAGGTCTGGGTACGCAGTATTTT.

This clone was seen a few times. The J gene is TRBJ1-1, the V gene TRBV19; D perhaps matches TRBD1 (6 bases). CDR1 LNHDA and CDR2 SQIVND come from the germline V gene (reference sequence). The V end lost 5 bases, the J end lost 4 bases, and 11 bases lay between the germline ends. The CDR3 is 13 amino acids. CDR3 in DNA: TGTGCCAGTAGTCGAACAGGGCCCACTGAAGCTTTCTTT. Translating gives CASSRTGPTEAFF. Supplemented by reference TRBV19 and TRBJ1-1, the full variable domain reads DGGITQSPKYLFRKEGQNVTLSCEQNLNHDAMYWYRQDPGQGLRLIYYSQIVNDFQKGDIAEGYSVSREKKESFPLTVTSAQKNPTAFYLCASSRTGPTEAFFGQGTRLTVV.

Only one count was recorded for this clone. This rearrangement joins TRBV28 to TRBJ1-5; 9 nucleotides line up with TRBD1. CDR1 and CDR2 (germline): MDHEN, SYDVKM. The CDR3 is 14 amino acids. The J segment lost 11 bases and the V segment lost 4 bases, leaving 9 bases of the junction unmatched. CDR3 sequence reads: CASSWDRVKTAQHF. For the CDR3, the DNA is TGTGCCAGCAGTTGGGACAGGGTAAAGACGGCCCAGCATTTT.

The chain links TRBV6-5 to TRBJ1-2, with 7 bases matching TRBD1. The CDR3 contains 13 residues. Germline trimming cut 8 bases from V and 6 bases from J; bases unmatched to any gene: 9. CDR1 is MNHEY and CDR2 is SVGAGI in the germline V gene. CDR3 protein: CASGKTGSHGYTF. CDR3 in DNA: TGTGCCAGCGGAAAGACAGGGTCTCATGGCTACACCTTC.

The rearrangement joins TRBV7-2 to TRBJ1-1; D possibly corresponds to TRBD1 (5 bases). Germline CDR1 SGHTA, CDR2 FQGNSA. This CDR3 is built from 15 residues. V was shortened by 1 base and J by 4 bases, with 13 bases between the two germline ends. CDR3 DNA: TGTGCCAGCAGCTTAGTGGCAAGGGGCATCACTGAAGCTTTCTTT. This encodes CASSLVARGITEAFF.

V usage is TRBV6-5 and J usage is TRBJ2-1; D tentatively fits TRBD1 or TRBD2 (5 bases each). Germline V CDR1 and CDR2: MNHEY, SVGAGI. This CDR3 region has 14 residues. The V and J ends lost 6 bases and 7 bases respectively, with 16 bases between them. CDR3 nucleotide sequence: TGTGCCAGCAGCCCCACGGGACCCGGGAATGAGCAGTTCTTC. Amino acid sequence: CASSPTGPGNEQFF.

Turning to this clone: The junction does not match germline at one end; this may be a read error. The V call is TRBV5-1, the J call TRBJ1-4; D possibly corresponds to TRBD1 (6 bases). Germline-derived CDR1 and CDR2 are SGHRS and YFSETQ. The CDR3 runs 15 residues. The chain's CDR3 is CASSSTGSPNEKLFF. The CDR3 DNA follows: TGCGCCAGCAGCTCCACAGGGAGCCCTAACGAAAAACTGTTTTTT.

This chain joins TRBV7-9 and TRBJ1-6, with TRBD1 as a possible D gene (6 bases). CDR1 is SEHNR and CDR2 is FQNEAQ in the germline V gene (reference sequence). V was cut by 5 bases and J by 5 bases, with 16 bases left in between. This CDR3 is 16 amino acids long. Here the CDR3 reads CASSQQGRWDNSPLHF. Written as DNA, the CDR3 is TGTGCCAGCAGCCAACAGGGTAGGTGGGATAATTCACCCCTCCACTTT.

The chain links TRBV9 to TRBJ2-2; TRBD1 or TRBD2 may be the D gene (5 bases each). Between the trimmed V and J ends, which lost 4 bases and 6 bases, there was a span of 19 bases. CDR3 length: 16 residues. Germline V gene sequence: CDR1 SGDLS, CDR2 YYNGEE. CDR3 DNA sequence: TGTGCCAGCAGCCTTACCGGGACCTTCACCGCCGGGGAGCTGTTTTTT. As protein: CASSLTGTFTAGELFF.

This chain links TRBV28 with TRBJ2-3, with TRBD2 matching 7 bases. The CDR3 covers 14 residues. Trimming at V came to 3 bases and at J to 5 bases, leaving 5 bases not matched to a gene. CDR1 is MDHEN and CDR2 is SYDVKM in the germline V gene. DNA of the CDR3: TGTGCCAGCAGTTTGGTCGGGGGGAGAGATACGCAGTATTTT. It translates to CASSLVGGRDTQYF.

The chain carries TRBV29-1 and TRBJ1-2; D is possibly TRBD1 (5 bases). With 5 bases removed from V and 4 bases from J, the gap between germline ends came to 8 bases. The germline CDR1 and CDR2 sequences are SQVTM and ANQGSEA. CDR3 length: 11 amino acids. The CDR3 region is CSVLRGYGYTF. Written as DNA, the CDR3 is TGCAGCGTTCTGAGGGGCTATGGCTACACCTTC.

J is TRBJ1-1 and V is TRBV25-1; D unclear. Trimming took 3 bases from V and 3 from J, leaving 17 bases between them. Germline CDR1 MGHDK, CDR2 SYGVNS. The CDR3 length is 16 residues. The CDR3 DNA reads as TGTGCCAGCAGTGAGGCAGGCGGTATGACGTACACTGAAGCTTTCTTT. This codes for CASSEAGGMTYTEAFF.

In its sample, this clone was seen once. V gene TRBV7-6 combines with J gene TRBJ2-7; a weak D match, TRBD2 (5 bases). The V end was cut by 0 bases, the J end by 4 bases, with 13 bases between. Germline loops: CDR1 SGHVS, CDR2 FNYEAQ. This CDR3 has 15 amino acids. In nucleotides, the CDR3 is TGTGCCAGCAGCTTAGCGTTCGGGATTGGGTACGAGCAGTACTTC. Translated: CASSLAFGIGYEQYF.

CDR3 sequence: CASSLFGHPYEQYF. CDR3 bases: TGTGCCAGCAGTTTATTCGGACATCCATACGAGCAGTACTTC. This chain links TRBV28 with TRBJ2-7; D might be TRBD1 (5 bases). The germline CDR1 and CDR2 sequences are MDHEN and SYDVKM. The CDR3 loop spans 14 amino acids. V was shortened by 1 base and J by 4 bases, with 11 bases between the two germline ends.

This clone was counted between two and nine times. CDR3 region: CASSLGILAEQYF. The CDR3 nucleotides are TGTGCCAGCAGCCTGGGGATACTAGCTGAGCAGTACTTC. The chain couples TRBV5-4 to TRBJ2-7; a possible D gene is TRBD2 (6 bases). Germline V lookup: CDR1 SGHNT, CDR2 YYREEE (reference sequence). V was cut by 4 bases and J by 7 bases, with 15 bases left in between. The CDR3 contains 13 residues.

The rearrangement links TRBV27 to TRBJ2-7; 7 bases line up with TRBD1. CDR1 and CDR2 (germline): MNHEY, SMNVEV (reference sequence). V shed 6 bases, J shed 3 bases, and the junction held 8 bases outside the gene matches. This CDR3 spans 14 amino acids. CDR3: CASRRDSILYEQYF. The CDR3 coding sequence is TGTGCCAGCAGACGGGACAGCATTCTCTACGAGCAGTACTTC.

The J gene is TRBJ2-1, the V gene TRBV11-3, with D unresolved. Germline V lookup: CDR1 SGHNT, CDR2 YENEEA. The CDR3 has 15 amino acids. The V gene lost 8 bases and the J gene lost 2 bases, with 16 bases spanning the gap. This CDR3 reads CASSPRSGTYNEQFF. The CDR3 bases are TGTGCCAGCTCCCCGCGGTCTGGGACCTACAATGAGCAGTTCTTC.

The V gene is TRBV12-5, the J gene TRBJ2-7; 8 bases are shared with TRBD1. Germline values: CDR1 LGHNT, CDR2 FRNRAP. This CDR3 has 14 residues. Trimming took 1 base from V and 10 from J; bases not matched to a gene: 9. CDR3: CASGLAGGSETQYF. The CDR3, as DNA: TGTGCTAGTGGTTTGGCAGGGGGCAGCGAGACTCAGTACTTC.

The rearrangement links TRBV11-2 to TRBJ2-1; 10 nucleotides line up with TRBD2. This CDR3 has 15 residues. V dropped 5 bases and J dropped 5; count of bases not matched to a gene: 6. Germline V gene data show CDR1 as SGHAT and CDR2 as FQNNGV. The CDR3 bases are TGTGCCAGCAGCCAGCAAGGACTAGCGGACAATGAGCAGTTCTTC. Translated: CASSQQGLADNEQFF. The variable domain in full, completed from reference TRBV11-2 and TRBJ2-1, reads EAGVAQSPRYKIIEKRQSVAFWCNPISGHATLYWYQQILGQGPKLLIQFQNNGVVDDSQLPKDRFSAERLKGVDSTLKIQPAKLEDSAVYLCASSQQGLADNEQFFGPGTRLTVL.

The chain employs TRBV2 and TRBJ1-2; 7 nucleotides align to TRBD1. Looked up from germline, CDR1 is SNHLY and CDR2 is FYNNEI. With 6 bases clipped from V and 2 bases from J, the junction kept 3 bases outside the gene matches. The CDR3 is 13 residues long. The CDR3 region is CASSEQGNYGYTF. DNA for the CDR3: TGTGCCAGCAGCGAACAGGGGAACTATGGCTACACCTTC.

V is TRBV24-1 and J is TRBJ2-3; TRBD2 matches at 7 bases. Germline lookup yields CDR1 KGHDR and CDR2 SFDVKD. V lost 5 bases to trimming and J lost 0 bases; unmatched junction nucleotides: 10. CDR3 length equals 17 residues. The CDR3 DNA reads TGTGCCACCAGTGTTGGGGGAGCGGGGTCTAGCACAGATACGCAGTATTTT. Its protein product is CATSVGGAGSSTDTQYF.